This T cell receptor (beta chain) was captured by sequencing in a study of cytomegalovirus exposure and HLA in healthy donors. The CDR3 is made up of 15 amino acids. V was clipped by 3 bases and J by 2 bases; unmatched bases: 7. The germline gives CDR1 KGHSH, CDR2 LQKENI. The PCR was carried out with 60 Vbeta primers and 13 Jbeta primers. The protocol was immunoSEQ multiplex PCR, while the TCRdb copy is restricted to in-frame clones and leaves out a portion. Altogether 95,000 to 150,000 clones are present, about 80% being singletons, with the ten largest covering approximately 8.8%. The chain recombines TRBV18 with TRBJ2-7, with 7 bases lining up with TRBD1. The sequencing input was PBMCs. This receptor was obtained from a female donor in good health and CMV-seropositive. CDR3 nucleotide sequence: TGTGCCAGCTCACCCCGGGACAGCTCAACCTACGAGCAGTACTTC. This sequence encodes CASSPRDSSTYEQYF.